The 2 T cell receptor beta chains presented below share a single source sample, sequenced in a study of shared clonotypes between healthy human individuals. Clones were sequenced by immunoSEQ multiplex PCR, and TCRdb holds only the in-frame ones, with some missing. The table shows more than 2 million clones, with 85% to 95% occurring only once. Material for sequencing was naive CD4+ T cells sorted from blood. Indicated subset: CD45RA+ positively selected. The source is a young man in good health.

This clone occurred once. The J gene is TRBJ1-5, the V gene TRBV18, with 7 nucleotides matching TRBD1. From germline, CDR1 is KGHSH and CDR2 LQKENI. The CDR3 contains 16 residues. After removal of 3 bases from V and 2 bases from J, the junction contained 7 bases not matched to a gene. DNA for the CDR3: TGTGCCAGCTCACCGGCGAATGACAGGGGCAATCAGCCCCAGCATTTT. It is translated as CASSPANDRGNQPQHF.

The rearrangement joins TRBV7-2 to TRBJ2-7; maybe TRBD2 (5 bases). Per germline, CDR1 SGHTA and CDR2 FQGNSA. V was trimmed by 1 base and J by 4 bases, leaving 11 bases between them. CDR3 length: 14 amino acids. The CDR3 DNA sequence: TGTGCCAGCAGCTTAGACGGACTGACTTACGAGCAGTACTTC. Protein product: CASSLDGLTYEQYF.